A single sample gave rise to the 32 T cell receptor beta chains below, sequenced in a study of early T cells in non-severe SARS-CoV-2 infection. TCRdb used MiXCR to reprocess the 5' RACE reads, holding one entry per CDR3 protein. The table includes about 76,000 distinct CDR3 sequences, 10% to 12% detected once. The sample was whole blood. The receptor set was obtained from an adult who was a healthcare worker with PCR-confirmed SARS-CoV-2 infection or an uninfected control (not recorded which).

The J gene is TRBJ1-6, the V gene TRBV5-1; 9 nucleotides agree with TRBD1. V lost 4 bases to trimming and J lost 10 bases; unmatched junction nucleotides: 12. Germline V lookup: CDR1 SGHRS, CDR2 YFSETQ. This CDR3 is built from 16 residues. The CDR3 is CASSQDAGTGQSPLHF. The CDR3 nucleotides read TGCGCCAGCAGCCAGGATGCCGGGACAGGGCAGTCACCCCTCCACTTT.

This clonotype came up a few times. V gene TRBV20-1 combines with J gene TRBJ1-1, with D unresolved. The CDR3 length is 12 residues. The V end was cut by 6 bases, the J end by 2 bases, with 10 bases between. Germline assignment: CDR1 DFQATT and CDR2 SNEGSKA (reference sequence). CDR3 DNA: TGCAGTGCCTGGAACGTAAACACTGAAGCTTTCTTT. Translated: CSAWNVNTEAFF.

V is TRBV12-2 and J is TRBJ1-2; TRBD1 is the table's D call and was not checked against the DNA. TRBV12-2 is a pseudogene locus. This CDR3 is 14 amino acids long. CDR3: CASRLEPNRAGSTF. DNA of the CDR3: TGTGCAAGTCGCTTAGAGCCGAACAGGGCGGGAAGCACCTTC.

Many counts were recorded for this clonotype. The chain couples TRBV11-3 to TRBJ2-7; the D is unclear. Trimming removed 0 bases at V and 6 bases at J, with 18 bases between. Germline lookup yields CDR1 SGHNT and CDR2 YENEEA. The CDR3 runs to 16 residues. CDR3 loop: CASSLENAERMGEQYF. The CDR3 DNA reads TGTGCCAGCAGCTTAGAAAATGCGGAGAGGATGGGCGAGCAGTACTTC.

This clonotype was seen only a few times. The rearrangement joins TRBV19 to TRBJ2-5; no clear D gene. Per germline, CDR1 LNHDA and CDR2 SQIVND (reference sequence). This CDR3 comprises 13 residues. V lost 9 bases to trimming and J lost 1 base, with 12 bases between them. The CDR3 nucleotides are TGTGCCAGCCACCCGGGTCCCCAAGAGACCCAGTACTTC. Protein sequence: CASHPGPQETQYF.

This clonotype was seen more than once but under ten times. CDR3 nucleotides: TGTGCCAGCATCTCCGGGACAGGGGCGATTCGGGGCTACACCTTC. Translating it yields CASISGTGAIRGYTF. The rearrangement links TRBV6-1 to TRBJ1-2; 10 nucleotides align to TRBD1. J was trimmed by 8 bases and V by 7 bases; bases with no gene match: 13. Germline V gene sequence: CDR1 MNHNS, CDR2 SASEGT. This CDR3 spans 15 amino acids.

This clonotype was recorded many times. V gene TRBV18 combines with J gene TRBJ1-3; TRBD1 matches 7 bases. J was trimmed by 0 bases and V by 3 bases; bases with no gene match: 2. The germline V gene has CDR1 KGHSH and CDR2 LQKENI. The CDR3 is 15 residues long. CDR3: CASSPGQLSGNTIYF. DNA of the CDR3: TGTGCCAGCTCACCGGGACAGCTCTCTGGAAACACCATATATTTT.

This clonotype was counted at least ten times. The chain carries TRBV29-1 and TRBJ2-6; no reliable D call. CDR3 length: 12 amino acids. The germline gives CDR1 SQVTM, CDR2 ANQGSEA. The ends were cut back, 4 bases at V and 4 bases at J, with 5 bases in the middle. DNA of the CDR3: TGCAGCGTTGTCTTCGGGGCCAACGTCCTGACTTTC. Protein sequence: CSVVFGANVLTF. The complete variable domain, with remaining parts taken from reference TRBV29-1 and TRBJ2-6, reads SAVISQKPSRDICQRGTSLTIQCQVDSQVTMMFWYRQQPGQSLTLIATANQGSEATYESGFVIDKFPISRPNLTFSTLTVSNMSPEDSSIYLCSVVFGANVLTFGAGSRLTVL.

The table lists this clonotype with many counts. The rearrangement uses TRBV9 and TRBJ2-3, with 7 bases that match TRBD1. There are 14 residues in the CDR3. CDR1 is SGDLS, CDR2 YYNGEE, per germline. The trim removed 2 bases at V and 6 bases at J, leaving 6 bases unmatched. CDR3 nucleotides: TGTGCCAGCAGCGTTGGGACAGTGGCGGATACGCAGTATTTT. This gives the protein CASSVGTVADTQYF. The variable domain in full, with the rest retrieved from reference TRBV9 and TRBJ2-3, is DSGVTQTPKHLITATGQRVTLRCSPRSGDLSVYWYQQSLDQGLQFLIQYYNGEERAKGNILERFSAQQFPDLHSELNLSSLELGDSALYFCASSVGTVADTQYFGPGTRLTVL.

This clonotype was found many times. The chain combines TRBV11-3 with TRBJ2-6, with no clear D. V was cut by 1 base and J by 0 bases, with 4 bases left in between. The CDR3 extends over 15 amino acids. Per the germline V gene, CDR1 is SGHNT and CDR2 is YENEEA. The CDR3 DNA follows: TGTGCCAGCAGCTTAGGGGGCTCTGGGGCCAACGTCCTGACTTTC. As protein: CASSLGGSGANVLTF.

The chain uses TRBV24-1 and TRBJ1-4; D remains ambiguous. V lost 4 bases, J lost 7 bases, and 9 bases lay in between. The CDR3 loop spans 13 amino acids. CDR1 is KGHDR, CDR2 SFDVKD, per germline. In nucleotides, the CDR3 is TGTGCCACCAGTGACGGGTGGAGTGAAAAACTGTTTTTT. Its translation is CATSDGWSEKLFF.

The V and J genes are TRBV27 and TRBJ1-2; D is unclear. Germline CDR1 MNHEY, CDR2 SMNVEV (reference sequence). The CDR3 covers 14 residues. V lost 4 bases, J lost 4 bases, and 13 bases lay in between. CDR3 sequence: CASSSAERGYGYTF. CDR3 DNA: TGTGCCAGCAGTTCCGCCGAGAGAGGCTATGGCTACACCTTC.

This chain joins TRBV20-1 and TRBJ2-5, with TRBD2 identical over 13 bases. This CDR3 is 15 amino acids long. Per the germline V gene, CDR1 is DFQATT and CDR2 is SNEGSKA (reference sequence). CDR3 DNA sequence: TGCAGCCCCAAAGGGACTAGCGGGGATAAAGAGACCCAGTACTTC. Translated: CSPKGTSGDKETQYF.

This clonotype came up a few times. V usage is TRBV5-1 and J usage is TRBJ1-2; possible D gene TRBD1, 6 bases. V was shortened by 4 bases and J by 8 bases, with 21 bases between the two germline ends. The CDR3 is 15 amino acids. Looked up from germline, CDR1 is SGHRS and CDR2 is YFSETQ. The CDR3 bases are TGCGCCAGCAGCGTTTTATCCCGGGGGCGGAACGGCTACACCTTC. It specifies CASSVLSRGRNGYTF. The full variable domain, rest sourced from reference TRBV5-1 and TRBJ1-2, is KAGVTQTPRYLIKTRGQQVTLSCSPISGHRSVSWYQQTPGQGLQFLFEYFSETQRNKGNFPGRFSGRQFSNSRSEMNVSTLELGDSALYLCASSVLSRGRNGYTFGSGTRLTVV.

The V call is TRBV2, the J call TRBJ2-2; D not resolved. This CDR3 is 14 amino acids long. Germline CDR1 SNHLY, CDR2 FYNNEI. Trimming removed 6 bases at V and 7 bases at J, with 15 bases between. The CDR3 nucleotides read TGTGCCAGCAGACCCGGAATGCGAAACGGGGAGCTGTTTTTT. Its protein product is CASRPGMRNGELFF.

This chain links TRBV12-3 or TRBV12-4 with TRBJ2-1; D uncertain. The CDR3 has 13 amino acids. Trimming removed 6 bases at V and 6 bases at J, with 12 bases between. In nucleotides, the CDR3 is TGTGCCAGCAGCCTCAGACTGGCCAATGAGCAGTTCTTC. Amino acid sequence: CASSLRLANEQFF.

This sequence joins TRBV5-5 and TRBJ1-2, with 7 nucleotides matching TRBD1. The J segment lost 5 bases and the V segment lost 0 bases, leaving 7 bases of the junction unmatched. The CDR3 runs to 15 residues. The germline V gene encodes CDR1 SGHKS and CDR2 YYEKEE (reference sequence). The CDR3 loop is CASSLGSGGRYGYTF. CDR3 in DNA: TGTGCCAGCAGCTTGGGCTCAGGGGGACGATATGGCTACACCTTC.

This clonotype was seen a few times. As DNA, the CDR3 is TGTGCCAGCAGTTACTCGACTCTAGCGGGGGCGGCGGACCACGAGCAGTACTTC. As protein: CASSYSTLAGAADHEQYF. The chain uses TRBV6-2 or TRBV6-3 and TRBJ2-7, with 10 bases that match TRBD2. The V segment lost 0 bases and the J segment 5 bases; nucleotides outside the gene matches: 13. CDR3 length: 18 amino acids. Per the germline V gene, CDR1 is MNHEY and CDR2 is SVGEGT.

This clonotype was detected many times. In DNA form, the CDR3 reads TGTGCCAGCAGCGGACAGGGATTGGAGACCCAGTACTTC. It is translated as CASSGQGLETQYF. The V gene is TRBV6-5, the J gene TRBJ2-5, with TRBD1 matching 8 bases. CDR3 length: 13 amino acids. The trim removed 6 bases at V and 5 bases at J, leaving 5 bases unmatched. CDR1 and CDR2 from the germline V gene are MNHEY and SVGAGI.

This chain joins TRBV7-2 and TRBJ2-4; D unresolved. With 4 bases removed from V and 7 bases from J, the gap between germline ends came to 11 bases. The CDR3 totals 13 residues. Per germline, CDR1 SGHTA and CDR2 FQGNSA. Here the CDR3 DNA reads TGTGCCAGCAGCTCCCCCCCCGCTAACATTCAGTACTTC. Its translation is CASSSPPANIQYF.

This clonotype was recorded many times. This chain uses TRBV14 with TRBJ1-6, with TRBD1 matching 8 bases. V lost 4 bases, J lost 7 bases, and 9 bases stayed unmatched. Germline V gives CDR1 SGHDN, CDR2 FVKESK. CDR3 length: 16 amino acids. The CDR3 loop reads CASSLRQGAGNSPLHF. The CDR3 DNA is TGTGCCAGCAGCCTCCGGCAGGGGGCCGGGAATTCACCCCTCCACTTT. Using reference TRBV14 and TRBJ1-6 for the parts outside the CDR3, the full variable domain is EAGVTQFPSHSVIEKGQTVTLRCDPISGHDNLYWYRRVMGKEIKFLLHFVKESKQDESGMPNNRFLAERTGGTYSTLKVQPAELEDSGVYFCASSLRQGAGNSPLHFGNGTRLTVT.

The rearrangement links TRBV21-1 to TRBJ1-6. TRBV21-1 is classified as a pseudogene. CDR3 length equals 16 residues. Here the CDR3 DNA reads TGTGCCAGCAGCGGAAGAGGGAAATTCCCTAATTCACCCCTCCACTTT. It specifies CASSGRGKFPNSPLHF.

This clonotype was recorded a few times. V gene TRBV6-2 or TRBV6-3 combines with J gene TRBJ2-6, with 7 bases identical to TRBD1. Trimming removed 8 bases from V and 0 bases from J; junction bases left unmatched: 7. The CDR3 is 16 amino acids. CDR1 and CDR2 (germline): MNHEY, SVGEGT. The CDR3 DNA is TGTGCCAGCCAACAGGGGACCGCCTCTGGGGCCAACGTCCTGACTTTC. Translation: CASQQGTASGANVLTF.

This clonotype was counted many times. The chain recombines TRBV6-4 with TRBJ2-2; D gene ambiguous. The length of the CDR3 is 15 residues. Deletions cut 4 bases from V and 5 bases from J, with 14 bases between. The germline CDR1 and CDR2 sequences are MRHNA and SNTAGT. This CDR3 is CASSARSDLTGELFF. CDR3 nucleotide sequence: TGTGCCAGCAGTGCCAGGTCGGACCTAACCGGGGAGCTGTTTTTT.

The rearrangement joins TRBV12-3 or TRBV12-4 to TRBJ1-2, with D possibly being TRBD1 (6 bases). V was trimmed by 10 bases and J by 4 bases, leaving 19 bases between them. This CDR3 contains 14 residues. The CDR3 protein is CATTPRGAGYGYTF. The CDR3 bases are TGTGCCACCACCCCGCGGGGGGCCGGCTATGGCTACACCTTC.

J is TRBJ1-5 and V is TRBV7-2; no definite D call. The CDR3 consists of 13 residues. Trimming stripped 3 bases from V and 4 bases from J, with 7 bases between. The germline gives CDR1 SGHTA, CDR2 FQGNSA. CDR3 nucleotides: TGTGCCAGCAGCTTCTTCCGGAATCAGCCCCAGCATTTT. It translates to CASSFFRNQPQHF.

This clonotype was observed at least ten times. The chain is built from TRBV19 and TRBJ1-2, with D perhaps TRBD1 (5 bases). Per germline, CDR1 LNHDA and CDR2 SQIVND (reference sequence). The V end was cut by 5 bases, the J end by 6 bases, with 19 bases between. This CDR3 region has 15 residues. The CDR3 sequence: CASSPPEGAGNGYTF. CDR3 DNA sequence: TGTGCCAGTAGTCCCCCGGAAGGGGCAGGCAATGGCTACACCTTC.

This clonotype was counted only a few times. CDR3 protein: CSAPMNTQYF. CDR3 nucleotide sequence: TGCAGTGCTCCCATGAATACGCAGTATTTT. This chain connects TRBV20-1 to TRBJ2-3; D unclear. Trimming removed 5 bases at V and 7 bases at J, with 7 bases between. From germline, CDR1 is DFQATT and CDR2 SNEGSKA (reference sequence). The CDR3 sequence is 10 residues long.

This clonotype was seen a handful of times. The V and J genes are TRBV4-2 and TRBJ2-1; a possible D gene is TRBD2 (5 bases). V lost 4 bases and J 9 bases, leaving 13 bases between the germline ends. The germline CDR1 and CDR2 sequences are LGHNA and YNFKEQ. This CDR3 is built from 13 residues. The CDR3: CASSPTLRGEQFF. The DNA for the CDR3 is TGTGCCAGCAGCCCCACTCTTCGGGGTGAGCAGTTCTTC.

The gene calls are TRBV11-2 and TRBJ1-2; D is ambiguous. The CDR3 has 16 amino acids. V lost 0 bases to trimming and J lost 5 bases, with 16 bases between them. CDR1 SGHAT and CDR2 FQNNGV come from the germline V gene. CDR3 DNA sequence: TGTGCCAGCAGCTTAGATCGAGGTCCCCTTGGTTATGGCTACACCTTC. Translating it yields CASSLDRGPLGYGYTF.

This clonotype was seen at least ten times. This chain joins TRBV7-9 and TRBJ1-1; the D is unclear. CDR3 size: 15 residues. V was clipped by 5 bases and J by 0 bases, with 13 bases between them. CDR1 and CDR2 from the germline V gene are SEHNR and FQNEAQ (reference sequence). CDR3 sequence (DNA): TGTGCCAGCAGCCGCCTTGACGGGATGAACACTGAAGCTTTCTTT. Amino acid sequence: CASSRLDGMNTEAFF. The entire variable domain, with the rest obtained from reference TRBV7-9 and TRBJ1-1, is as follows: DTGVSQNPRHKITKRGQNVTFRCDPISEHNRLYWYRQTLGQGPEFLTYFQNEAQLEKSRLLSDRFSAERPKGSFSTLEIQRTEQGDSAMYLCASSRLDGMNTEAFFGQGTRLTVV.

This clonotype was counted at least ten times. The rearrangement joins TRBV5-1 to TRBJ1-4, with D hard to call. Germline V gives CDR1 SGHRS, CDR2 YFSETQ. The CDR3 is 14 residues long. V was clipped by 3 bases and J by 4 bases, with 10 bases between them. The CDR3 reads CASSWTDYNEKLFF. The CDR3 DNA follows: TGCGCCAGCAGCTGGACTGATTATAATGAAAAACTGTTTTTT.